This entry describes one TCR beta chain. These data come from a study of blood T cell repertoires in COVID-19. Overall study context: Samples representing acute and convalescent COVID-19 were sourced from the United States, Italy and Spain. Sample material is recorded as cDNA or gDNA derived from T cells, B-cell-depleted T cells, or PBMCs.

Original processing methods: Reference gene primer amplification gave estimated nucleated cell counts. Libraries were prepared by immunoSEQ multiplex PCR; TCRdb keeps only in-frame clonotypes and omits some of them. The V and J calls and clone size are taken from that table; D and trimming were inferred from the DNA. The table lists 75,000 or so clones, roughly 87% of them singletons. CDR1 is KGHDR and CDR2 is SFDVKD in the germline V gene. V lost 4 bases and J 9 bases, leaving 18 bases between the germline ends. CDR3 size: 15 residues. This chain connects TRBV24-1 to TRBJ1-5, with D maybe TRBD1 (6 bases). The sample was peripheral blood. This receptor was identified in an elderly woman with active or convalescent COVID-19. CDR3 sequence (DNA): TGTGCCACCAGTGACTCCGGGACAACTACCGCGCCCCAGCATTTT. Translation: CATSDSGTTTAPQHF.